The rows below give T cell receptor beta chains drawn from one sample of a study of T cell responses to AZD1222 COVID-19 vaccine. Method: immunoSEQ multiplex PCR; TCRdb's copy keeps in-frame clones and lacks some. The data contain 150,000 to 200,000 clones, 90% to 95% of them singletons. The starting material was peripheral blood, obtained 28 days after the second AZD1222 dose. Source of these receptors: an adult who received the AZD1222 COVID-19 vaccine. CDR3s include the opening cysteine and the closing phenylalanine or tryptophan. A D gene is named only where the DNA matches it firmly. Expanded clones are given a class, and other clones once, few, many or no size at all.

cdr3_aa	cdr3_nt	clone_size	d_call	v_call	j_call
CASSKREQFPNTQYF	TGTGCCAGCAGCAAGCGGGAGCAGTTCCCAAATACGCAGTATTTT	NA	NA	TRBV21-1	TRBJ2-3
CASSLAGRTFF	TGTGCCAGCAGCTTAGCAGGGAGGACTTTCTTT	NA	NA	TRBV11-2	TRBJ1-1
CASSYARVSTGYTF	TGTGCCAGCAGTTACGCTAGGGTCTCGACCGGCTACACCTTC	NA	NA	TRBV6-5	TRBJ1-2
CASSQGSGLTGVYEQYF	TGTGCCAGCAGCCAAGGGAGTGGTTTGACAGGGGTGTACGAGCAGTACTTC	once	TRBD1	TRBV4-2	TRBJ2-7
CASSDGPPYEQYF	TGTGCCAGCAGTGATGGGCCGCCCTACGAGCAGTACTTC	NA	NA	TRBV6-2/TRBV6-3	TRBJ2-7
CASGQDGGNSNQPQHF	TGTGCCAGCGGACAGGATGGGGGCAATAGCAATCAGCCCCAGCATTTT	NA	TRBD1	TRBV3-1/TRBV3-2	TRBJ1-5
CASIKMGRVDQPQHF	TGTGCCAGCATCAAGATGGGCAGGGTCGATCAGCCCCAGCATTTT	NA	NA	TRBV5-6	TRBJ1-5
CASSPWGTEAFF	TGTGCCAGCAGCCCATGGGGCACTGAAGCTTTCTTT	NA	NA	TRBV11-2	TRBJ1-1
CASSIGPSGTGELFF	TGTGCCAGTTCGATCGGGCCCTCGGGCACCGGGGAGCTGTTTTTT	NA	NA	TRBV19	TRBJ2-2
CSAGGANTGELFF	TGCAGCGCTGGGGGGGCGAACACCGGGGAGCTGTTTTTT	few	TRBD2	TRBV29-1	TRBJ2-2
CASSLTGGGYEQYF	TGCGCCAGCAGCTTGACAGGGGGCGGCTACGAGCAGTACTTC	NA	TRBD1	TRBV10-2	TRBJ2-7
CASSQLAGIDGYTF	TGTGCCAGCAGCCAATTGGCGGGGATCGATGGCTACACCTTC	few	NA	TRBV3-1/TRBV3-2	TRBJ1-2
CASSYSSGSRNEQFF	TGTGCCAGCAGTTACTCTAGCGGGAGTAGGAATGAGCAGTTCTTC	NA	TRBD2	TRBV6-5	TRBJ2-1
CASSLQNTEAFF	TGTGCCAGCAGCTTACAGAACACTGAAGCTTTCTTT	NA	NA	TRBV11-2	TRBJ1-1
CASSLGSSGSRTDTQYF	TGTGCCAGCAGCTTAGGTAGTAGCGGGAGCCGCACAGATACGCAGTATTTT	NA	TRBD2	TRBV7-9	TRBJ2-3
CASSQAPGTSGITDTQYF	TGCGCCAGCAGCCAAGCCCCCGGGACTAGCGGAATCACAGATACGCAGTATTTT	NA	TRBD2	TRBV4-3	TRBJ2-3
CASSLWLGVGSYQSGANVLTF	TGTGCCAGCAGTTTATGGCTCGGGGTTGGCAGTTATCAATCTGGGGCCAACGTCCTGACTTTC	many	NA	TRBV27	TRBJ2-6
CASSESSNQPQHF	TGTGCCAGCAGTGAGAGTAGCAATCAGCCCCAGCATTTT	NA	NA	TRBV6-4	TRBJ1-5
CASSLAGWGEKLFF	TGTGCCAGCAGTTTGGCAGGGTGGGGTGAAAAACTGTTTTTT	once	NA	TRBV28	TRBJ1-4
CASSPQTATEYITEAFF	TGTGCCAGCAGCCCCCAGACCGCGACAGAATACATCACTGAAGCTTTCTTT	NA	NA	TRBV7-9	TRBJ1-1
CASSLGPEGTGIKNTEAFF	TGTGCCAGCAGCTTGGGTCCGGAGGGGACAGGGATAAAGAACACTGAAGCTTTCTTT	once	TRBD1	TRBV5-6	TRBJ1-1
CASSSNSGASYEQYF	TGCGCCAGCAGCTCCAATAGCGGAGCGTCCTACGAGCAGTACTTC	NA	NA	TRBV5-1	TRBJ2-7
CASSSSYEQYF	TGTGCCAGCAGTAGCTCCTACGAGCAGTACTTC	NA	NA	TRBV12-3/TRBV12-4	TRBJ2-7
CASSRNRGDQPQHF	TGTGCCAGCAGTCGGAACAGGGGAGATCAGCCCCAGCATTTT	NA	TRBD1	TRBV6-2/TRBV6-3	TRBJ1-5
CASSLLTGTGGPYEQYF	TGTGCCAGCAGTCTTTTGACCGGGACAGGGGGCCCCTACGAGCAGTACTTC	NA	TRBD1	TRBV6-6	TRBJ2-7
CASKTSGSRYEQYF	TGTGCCAGCAAAACTAGCGGGAGTAGATACGAGCAGTACTTC	NA	TRBD2	TRBV28	TRBJ2-7
CASSPGQGIYEQYF	TGTGCCAGCAGCCCGGGACAGGGTATATACGAGCAGTACTTC	NA	TRBD1	TRBV7-3	TRBJ2-7
CASRTADIQYF	TGTGCCAGCAGGACAGCTGACATTCAGTACTTC	NA	NA	TRBV6-6	TRBJ2-4
CATRSRTGANVLTF	TGTGCCACCAGATCCCGGACTGGGGCCAACGTCCTGACTTTC	NA	NA	TRBV15	TRBJ2-6
CASSLNVNTIYF	TGTGCCAGCAGCTTAAATGTAAACACCATATATTTT	NA	NA	TRBV11-2	TRBJ1-3
CASSFRDSDPNYGYTF	TGCGCCAGCAGCTTCCGGGACAGCGATCCTAACTATGGCTACACCTTC	NA	TRBD1	TRBV5-1	TRBJ1-2
CASSPRGRLATEAFF	TGTGCCAGCAGCCCTCGGGGACGGTTGGCGACTGAAGCTTTCTTT	NA	NA	TRBV3-1/TRBV3-2	TRBJ1-1
CASRSGQSYEQYF	TGTGCCAGCAGGTCCGGACAGTCCTACGAGCAGTACTTC	NA	NA	TRBV28	TRBJ2-7
CASSTTGGTYNEQFF	TGTGCCAGCAGTACGACAGGGGGCACCTACAATGAGCAGTTCTTC	once	TRBD1	TRBV6-2/TRBV6-3	TRBJ2-1
CASSNQGISNEQFF	TGTGCCAGTAGTAATCAGGGTATCAGCAATGAGCAGTTCTTC	NA	NA	TRBV19	TRBJ2-1
CASWGGANYGYTF	TGTGCCAGCTGGGGAGGCGCTAACTATGGCTACACCTTC	NA	NA	TRBV28	TRBJ1-2
CASSPRDWRLNNEQFF	TGTGCCAGCAGCCCCCGGGACTGGCGATTAAACAATGAGCAGTTCTTC	once	NA	TRBV13	TRBJ2-1
CAWSDGRLSYEQYF	TGTGCCTGGAGCGACGGGAGGCTGTCCTACGAGCAGTACTTC	NA	TRBD2	TRBV30	TRBJ2-7
CASMADRGLATQYF	TGCGCCAGCATGGCGGACAGGGGGCTGGCGACCCAGTACTTC	NA	TRBD1	TRBV5-1	TRBJ2-5
CASTTGETQYF	TGTGCCAGCACCACGGGGGAGACCCAGTACTTC	NA	NA	TRBV6-5	TRBJ2-5
CASSPRGYEQYF	TGTGCCAGCAGCCCCCGGGGCTACGAGCAGTACTTC	few	NA	TRBV3-1/TRBV3-2	TRBJ2-7
CASSPDRGSSYNEQFF	TGTGCCAGTAGTCCCGACCGGGGGAGCTCCTACAATGAGCAGTTCTTC	NA	NA	TRBV19	TRBJ2-1
CASSTGTLAKNIQYF	TGTGCCAGTAGTACTGGGACTTTAGCCAAAAACATTCAGTACTTC	once	NA	TRBV19	TRBJ2-4
CASSPRDGANNEQFF	TGTGCCAGCAGTCCCCGGGACGGAGCTAACAATGAGCAGTTCTTC	once	NA	TRBV6-5	TRBJ2-1